The 11 T cell receptor beta chains in this list originate from one sample, sequenced in a study of a mutant IDH1 vaccine in newly diagnosed glioma (dated by TCRdb to about 2021). Library method: the immunoSEQ multiplex PCR assay. TCRdb limited this immuneACCESS table to in-frame rearrangements with V and J called. A share of clones is missing; checked studies link under half to unresolved V genes, and the rest is unexplained. A total of over 50,000 clones appear in this sample, 76% of them only once. The ten largest clones add up to just under 5% of the sample. Sample time point, as interpreted from the label and publication: week 47, end of study. Each vaccine dose was 300 ug of a 20-mer mutant IDH1 peptide in Montanide, given subcutaneously with topical imiquimod. No antigen is known for these receptors. Specimen: PBMCs, collected from a glioma patient whose treatment included an IDH1 peptide vaccine. The receptor source for this set is a woman aged 35 to 49 with glioma. Some clones in this sample may be carry-over from other donors' samples.

V is TRBV6-6 and J is TRBJ1-5; TRBD1 matches at 11 bases. V lost 6 bases to trimming and J lost 5 bases; unmatched junction nucleotides: 6. The CDR3 has 15 amino acids. Looked up from germline, CDR1 is MNHNY and CDR2 is SVGAGI (reference sequence). The CDR3 here is CASSPGTGGYQPQHF. The DNA of the CDR3 is TGTGCCAGCAGCCCCGGGACAGGGGGGTATCAGCCCCAGCATTTT.

This clone was found once. The chain links TRBV19 to TRBJ1-2; the D is unclear. V was pared by 8 bases and J by 2 bases, with 9 bases between. This CDR3 region has 12 residues. CDR1 and CDR2 from the germline V gene are LNHDA and SQIVND (reference sequence). As DNA, the CDR3 is TGTGCCAGTCCCCCAAGCAACTATGGCTACACCTTC. Encoded protein: CASPPSNYGYTF.

The chain combines TRBV10-2 with TRBJ2-5; either TRBD1 or TRBD2 may fit D (6 bases each). The V gene lost 7 bases and the J gene lost 2 bases, with 11 bases spanning the gap. Germline loops: CDR1 WSHSY, CDR2 SAAADI. This CDR3 spans 13 amino acids. CDR3 nucleotide sequence: TGCGCCAGCACGGGGGCTTTGCAAGAGACCCAGTACTTC. Its protein is CASTGALQETQYF.

V gene TRBV9 combines with J gene TRBJ1-6; D is unresolved. V dropped 0 bases and J dropped 8 bases, with 3 bases sitting between them. The germline V gene has CDR1 SGDLS and CDR2 YYNGEE. The CDR3 consists of 12 residues. The CDR3 loop is CASSVGDSPLHF. CDR3 nucleotides: TGTGCCAGCAGCGTAGGGGATTCACCCCTCCACTTT.

The chain carries TRBV11-2 and TRBJ2-7; 8 bases are shared with TRBD2. Germline assignment: CDR1 SGHAT and CDR2 FQNNGV. V dropped 2 bases and J dropped 2; count of bases not matched to a gene: 11. This CDR3 is built from 17 residues. In DNA, the CDR3 is TGTGCCAGCAGCTTACCTAGCGGGTGGGGGTTGACCTACGAGCAGTACTTC. Translation gives CASSLPSGWGLTYEQYF.

This sequence joins TRBV19 and TRBJ2-7; the D gene is possibly TRBD1 (6 bases). Germline V gene data show CDR1 as LNHDA and CDR2 as SQIVND (reference sequence). The CDR3 runs 14 residues. Deletions cut 1 base from V and 5 bases from J, with 12 bases between. Here the CDR3 DNA reads TGTGCCAGTAGTATAGGGGGGCGTGAAAACGAGCAGTACTTC. This encodes CASSIGGRENEQYF.

This rearrangement joins TRBV2 to TRBJ1-2, with D maybe TRBD1 (5 bases). Germline V CDR1 and CDR2: SNHLY, FYNNEI. Deletions cut 6 bases from V and 8 bases from J, with 22 bases between. The CDR3 extends over 15 amino acids. The CDR3 loop reads CASRPWGGSTWGYTF. CDR3 DNA sequence: TGTGCCAGCAGACCTTGGGGGGGGTCGACGTGGGGCTACACCTTC.

The V call is TRBV30, the J call TRBJ1-5; TRBD1 might be the D (6 bases). Germline loops: CDR1 GTSNPN, CDR2 SVGIG (reference sequence). The CDR3 has 17 amino acids. The V and J ends lost 3 bases and 2 bases respectively, with 20 bases between them. The chain's CDR3 is CAWRMRAPDSGNQPQHF. The CDR3 DNA reads TGTGCCTGGAGGATGAGGGCCCCGGACAGCGGCAATCAGCCCCAGCATTTT. Looking up the rest from reference TRBV30 and TRBJ1-5 gives the full variable domain: SQTIHQWPATLVQPVGSPLSLECTVEGTSNPNLYWYRQAAGRGLQLLFYSVGIGQISSEVPQNLSASRPQDRQFILSSKKLLLSDSGFYLCAWRMRAPDSGNQPQHFGDGTRLSIL.

The chain has TRBV18 and TRBJ1-2; 7 bases line up with TRBD1. This CDR3 is 13 amino acids long. Germline CDR1 KGHSH, CDR2 LQKENI. With V trimmed by 6 bases and J by 12 bases, 13 bases remained unmatched. The CDR3 DNA follows: TGTGCCAGCTCCCCCGGGGGGACAGTGAAGAACACCTTC. Amino acid sequence: CASSPGGTVKNTF.

The V gene is TRBV4-3, the J gene TRBJ1-1; D is perhaps TRBD1 (5 bases). Trimming shortened V by 0 bases and J by 4 bases, and 6 bases separated the two germline ends. The CDR3 totals 13 residues. The germline V gene has CDR1 LGHNA and CDR2 YSLEER. The CDR3 DNA sequence: TGCGCCAGCAGCCAAGATAGGGGCACTGAAGCTTTCTTT. It translates to CASSQDRGTEAFF.

This clone turned up a few times. The genes are TRBV2 and TRBJ2-3; TRBD2 is a possible D gene (6 bases). The V end was cut by 8 bases, the J end by 3 bases, with 18 bases between. This CDR3 spans 15 amino acids. The V gene's germline CDR1 is SNHLY and CDR2 FYNNEI. The CDR3 reads CASGPYGGGTDTQYF. In nucleotides, the CDR3 is TGTGCCAGCGGCCCTTACGGGGGTGGGACAGATACGCAGTATTTT.